The clone carrying this TCR beta chain came up many times. 2 million unsorted PBMCs were stored in RNAlater at -80 °C before RNA extraction. These data originate in a study of neurological immune-mediated disorders. Trimming took off 6 bases at V and 4 bases at J, with 21 bases between the two ends. CDR3 length: 16 amino acids. From germline, CDR1 is MNHEY and CDR2 SVGAGI. Whenever a sequencing run was performed, it yielded over 170 million TCR-beta sequences from 15-18 subjects. TCRdb reprocessed the 5' RACE reads with MiXCR, giving one entry per CDR3 protein. The sample holds tens of thousands of distinct CDR3 sequences, approximately 5.2% seen once.

The rearrangement links TRBV6-5 to TRBJ1-1, with a weak D call TRBD1 (6 bases). This TCR was sampled from a man between 18 and 29 years old with multiple sclerosis. Sample: PBMCs. The chain's CDR3 is CASSRSEGGPGTEAFF. CDR3 nucleotide sequence: TGTGCCAGCAGCCGCTCCGAGGGGGGGCCGGGCACTGAAGCTTTCTTT.